The present T cell receptor beta chain was sequenced within a study of blood T cell repertoires in COVID-19. Study-wide background: Nucleic acid was either cDNA or gDNA, and it came from T cells, B-cell-depleted T cells, or PBMCs.

The germline gives CDR1 SGHTA, CDR2 FQGNSA. V gave up 5 bases and J gave up 7 bases; unmatched junction bases: 9. The CDR3 runs to 16 residues. Study processing details: Using reference gene primer amplification, nucleated cell counts were estimated. The method was immunoSEQ multiplex PCR; TCRdb's version includes in-frame clones alone and lacks a portion of them. V and J calls and clone size are given by that table; D and trimming were obtained from the DNA. This sample has 150,000 or so clones, with about 90% found just once. The TCR comes from a man aged 45-60 years with acute or convalescent COVID-19. Sequenced input: peripheral blood. The gene calls are TRBV7-2 and TRBJ1-5; 12 bases match TRBD1. The CDR3 is CASSPGTGGLGQPQHF. CDR3 nucleotides: TGTGCCAGCAGCCCGGGGACAGGGGGCCTTGGGCAGCCCCAGCATTTT.